In this sample, the clone carrying this TCR beta chain turned up once. Its target is not known. The data stem from a study of Ad26.COV2.S vaccination and SARS-CoV-2 variants. Regarding the study as a whole: Measures of TCR breadth and depth may have fallen short of total T cell responses.

Libraries were prepared by immunoSEQ multiplex PCR; TCRdb keeps only in-frame clonotypes and omits some of them. The sample records some 350,000 clones, 70% to 90% being singletons. Regarding treatment: 19 received Ad26.COV2.S at low or high dose, single or two shots; 5 received placebo; per-sample allocation not given. Sampling was performed 63 days after the first vaccine or placebo injection. This material consisted of peripheral blood, taken in a trial of Ad26.COV2.S vaccine versus placebo. This sequence originates from a person aged 18-60 years who received the Ad26.COV2.S COVID-19 vaccine or a placebo.

Here the CDR3 DNA reads TGTGCCAGCAGCGTAACCGGGGGGACTAATGAAAAACTGTTTTTT. It specifies CASSVTGGTNEKLFF. The chain couples TRBV9 to TRBJ1-4; perhaps TRBD1 as D (5 bases). V was trimmed by 1 base and J by 2 bases, leaving 9 bases between them. Germline V gene data show CDR1 as SGDLS and CDR2 as YYNGEE. This CDR3 has 15 residues.